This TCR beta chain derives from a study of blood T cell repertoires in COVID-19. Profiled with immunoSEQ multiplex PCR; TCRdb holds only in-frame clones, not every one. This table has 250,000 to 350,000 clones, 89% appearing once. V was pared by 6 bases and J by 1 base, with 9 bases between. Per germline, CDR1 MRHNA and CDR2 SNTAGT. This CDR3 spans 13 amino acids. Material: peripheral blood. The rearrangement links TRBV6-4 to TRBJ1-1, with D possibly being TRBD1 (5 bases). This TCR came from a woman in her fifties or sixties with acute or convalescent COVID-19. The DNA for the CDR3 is TGTGCCAGCAGACGCGACAGGAACACTGAAGCTTTCTTT. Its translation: CASRRDRNTEAFF.